This TCR beta chain comes out of a study of T cells after yellow fever vaccination. General study findings and limits: There was a small share of clonotypes that showed up in both the CD4 and CD8 compartments. Weaker, the secondary response peaked sooner, at day 5 versus 15. The study re-detected most primary-vaccination clones after the booster (around 96% CD4, roughly 88% CD8).

The germline V gene encodes CDR1 MNHEY and CDR2 SVGAGI. The CDR3 length is 13 residues. V shed 2 bases and J shed 6 bases, with 11 bases lying between them. TCRdb passed the 5' RACE reads through MiXCR, listing each CDR3 protein once. The sample lists over 250,000 distinct CDR3 sequences; approximately 4% were seen once. This clonotype was seen only a few times. Antigen unknown. The chain is built from TRBV6-5 and TRBJ2-7, with a weak D call TRBD1 (5 bases). The sample was PBMCs, taken 5 days after the yellow fever booster vaccination. The origin of this receptor is a man aged 18 to 30 who received the YFV17D yellow fever vaccine. Here the CDR3 DNA reads TGTGCCAGCAGTTACACACAGGCTGCCGAGCAGTACGTC. This sequence encodes CASSYTQAAEQYV.